This TCR beta chain was identified in a study of shared clonotypes between healthy human individuals. Across the study: Each donor's CD4 naive and CD4 memory cells filled three plates apiece, CD8 naive two, and CD8 memory one. Study findings and constraints: Unshared clonotypes carried lower generation probabilities than those common to all four donors. Naive subsets typically showed greater estimated richness than memory subsets.

Replicate sorted-subset PCRs were loaded with approximately 200 ng DNA, approximately 31,000 T cell genomes. The protocol was immunoSEQ multiplex PCR, while the TCRdb copy is restricted to in-frame clones and leaves out a portion. The top ten hold over 0.3% of the sample, which has over a million clones, about 98.5% seen once. V lost 0 bases and J 5 bases, leaving 12 bases between the germline ends. The germline gives CDR1 SGHRS, CDR2 YFSETQ. CDR3 size: 15 residues. In the case of this clone: What it binds is not known.

The sample comprised naive CD4+ T cells sorted from blood. Subset specified: CD45RA+ positively selected. The receptor was derived from a man younger than 40 in good health. The V call is TRBV5-1, the J call TRBJ2-1; unclear D gene. CDR3 protein: CASSLGQRAHNEQFF. The CDR3 DNA reads TGCGCCAGCAGCTTGGGGCAGAGAGCCCACAATGAGCAGTTCTTC.